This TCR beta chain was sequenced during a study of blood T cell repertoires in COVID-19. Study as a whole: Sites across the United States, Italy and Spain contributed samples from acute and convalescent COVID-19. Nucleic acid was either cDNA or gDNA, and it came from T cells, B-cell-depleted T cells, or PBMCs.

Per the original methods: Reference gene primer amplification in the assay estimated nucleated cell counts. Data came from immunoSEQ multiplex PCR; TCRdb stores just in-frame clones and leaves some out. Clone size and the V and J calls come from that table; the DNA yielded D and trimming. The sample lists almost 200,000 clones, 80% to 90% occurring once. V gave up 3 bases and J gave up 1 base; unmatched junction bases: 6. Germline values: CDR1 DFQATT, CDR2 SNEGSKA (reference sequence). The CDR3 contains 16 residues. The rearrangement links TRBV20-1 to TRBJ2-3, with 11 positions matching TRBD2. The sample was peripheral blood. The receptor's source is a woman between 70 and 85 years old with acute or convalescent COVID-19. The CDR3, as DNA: TGCAGTGCTAGTGGCACTAGCGGGGGAGGCACAGATACGCAGTATTTT. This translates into CSASGTSGGGTDTQYF.